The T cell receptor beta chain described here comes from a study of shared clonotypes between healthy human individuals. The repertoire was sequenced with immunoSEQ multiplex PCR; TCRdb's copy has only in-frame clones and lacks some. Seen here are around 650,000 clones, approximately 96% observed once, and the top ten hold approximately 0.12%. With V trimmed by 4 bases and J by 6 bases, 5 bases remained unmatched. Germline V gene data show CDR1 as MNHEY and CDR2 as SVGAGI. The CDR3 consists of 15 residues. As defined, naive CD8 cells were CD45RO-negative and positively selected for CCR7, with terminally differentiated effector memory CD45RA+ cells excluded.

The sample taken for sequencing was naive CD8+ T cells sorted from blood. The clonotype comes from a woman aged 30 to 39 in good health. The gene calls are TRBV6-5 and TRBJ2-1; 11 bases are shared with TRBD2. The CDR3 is CASSFSGRAGNEQFF. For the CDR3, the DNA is TGTGCCAGCAGTTTTAGCGGGAGGGCCGGCAATGAGCAGTTCTTC.